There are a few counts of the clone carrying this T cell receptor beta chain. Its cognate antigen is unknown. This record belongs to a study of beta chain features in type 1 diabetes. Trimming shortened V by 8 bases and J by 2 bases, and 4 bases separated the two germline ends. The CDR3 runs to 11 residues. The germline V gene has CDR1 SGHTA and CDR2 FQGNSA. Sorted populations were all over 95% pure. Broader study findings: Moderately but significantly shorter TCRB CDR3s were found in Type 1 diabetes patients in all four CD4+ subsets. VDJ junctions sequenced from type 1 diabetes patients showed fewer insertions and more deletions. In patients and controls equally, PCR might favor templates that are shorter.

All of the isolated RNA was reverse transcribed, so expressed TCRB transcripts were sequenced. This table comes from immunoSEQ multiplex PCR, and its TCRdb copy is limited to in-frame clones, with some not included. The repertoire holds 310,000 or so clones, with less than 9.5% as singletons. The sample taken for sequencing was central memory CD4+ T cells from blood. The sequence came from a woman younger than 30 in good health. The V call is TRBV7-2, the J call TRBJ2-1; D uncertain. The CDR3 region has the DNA TGTGCCAGCGGCCCCTACAATGAGCAGTTCTTC. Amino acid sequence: CASGPYNEQFF.